The next 32 T cell receptor beta chains were all read from a single sample in a study of T cells in Graves' hyperthyroidism and ophthalmopathy. RNA transcripts were the template for amplifying TCR beta CDR3 regions. Primed by the HTBI set, a first-round RT-PCR was run on the TCR CDR3. TCRdb used MiXCR to reprocess the multiplex PCR reads, holding one entry per CDR3 protein. This table has 200,000 to 300,000 distinct CDR3 sequences, about a sixth appearing once. The sequenced sample was blood. All receptors derive from a woman younger than 35 with Graves' ophthalmopathy.

This clonotype was counted a few times. The V and J genes are TRBV27 and TRBJ2-1; D might be TRBD2 (6 bases). Looked up from germline, CDR1 is MNHEY and CDR2 is SMNVEV (reference sequence). V lost 7 bases and J lost 4, with 14 bases in between. This CDR3 region has 14 residues. The CDR3, as DNA: TGTGCCAGCACCCTGGGGGGACCGTACAATGAGCAGTTCTTC. Encoded protein: CASTLGGPYNEQFF.

This clonotype was observed many times. The chain combines TRBV12-3 or TRBV12-4 with TRBJ2-3; the match to TRBD1 covers 8 bases. Losses at the gene ends were 5 bases for V and 4 bases for J; bases not matched to a gene: 5. This CDR3 spans 14 amino acids. The CDR3 loop is CASSDGQGADTQYF. Here the CDR3 DNA reads TGTGCCAGCAGTGATGGACAGGGCGCAGATACGCAGTATTTT.

Ten or more counts support this clonotype. The chain uses TRBV28 and TRBJ1-1; D remains ambiguous. V dropped 5 bases and J dropped 4 bases, with 5 bases sitting between them. CDR1 and CDR2 from the germline V gene are MDHEN and SYDVKM. The CDR3 covers 11 residues. CDR3 in amino acids: CASSLATEAFF. CDR3 DNA sequence: TGTGCCAGCAGTCTGGCCACTGAAGCTTTCTTT.

This clonotype was recorded at least ten times. V and J are TRBV27 and TRBJ2-7; the match to TRBD2 covers 8 bases. J was trimmed by 2 bases and V by 5 bases; bases with no gene match: 2. CDR1 and CDR2 (germline): MNHEY, SMNVEV (reference sequence). CDR3 length: 13 residues. CDR3 in DNA: TGTGCCAGCAGTAGGCGGGGGGCCTACGAGCAGTACTTC. Protein product: CASSRRGAYEQYF.

DNA of the CDR3: TGTGCCAGCAGCGTTATTTTCTGGTGGCAGGGTCCTAACTATGGCTACACCTTC. Its protein is CASSVIFWWQGPNYGYTF. The rearrangement links TRBV9 to TRBJ1-2; D perhaps matches TRBD1 (5 bases). The V end lost 2 bases, the J end lost 0 bases, and 20 bases lay between the germline ends. The CDR3 has 18 residues. Looked up from germline, CDR1 is SGDLS and CDR2 is YYNGEE.

This clonotype was detected ten times or more. J is TRBJ2-1 and V is TRBV7-9, with TRBD2 matching over 9 bases. This CDR3 region has 13 residues. With V trimmed by 5 bases and J by 15 bases, 11 bases remained unmatched. Germline V lookup: CDR1 SEHNR, CDR2 FQNEAQ (reference sequence). The CDR3 protein is CASSPVVAGVLFF. The CDR3 DNA reads TGTGCCAGCAGCCCTGTGGTAGCGGGAGTTCTGTTCTTC.

This clonotype occurred many times. The chain combines TRBV12-3 or TRBV12-4 with TRBJ1-1, with a weak D call TRBD1 (6 bases). V lost 5 bases and J 0 bases, leaving 16 bases between the germline ends. This CDR3 has 16 residues. In DNA form, the CDR3 reads TGTGCCAGCAGTCCTCGGGACACAAGGGTGAACACTGAAGCTTTCTTT. This encodes CASSPRDTRVNTEAFF.

In its sample, this clonotype was seen many times. This chain links TRBV9 with TRBJ2-1; possible D gene TRBD2, 5 bases. V was cut by 3 bases and J by 0 bases, with 16 bases left in between. The CDR3 runs to 17 residues. The V gene's germline CDR1 is SGDLS and CDR2 YYNGEE. CDR3 DNA sequence: TGTGCCAGCAGCGACAACCAGCGGATTAGCTCCTACAATGAGCAGTTCTTC. It specifies CASSDNQRISSYNEQFF.

This chain connects TRBV12-3 or TRBV12-4 to TRBJ1-1; D is uncertain. Trimming removed 7 bases at V and 3 bases at J, with 15 bases between. The CDR3 covers 14 residues. The CDR3 DNA is TGTGCCAGCACCTCGGAGTTCAGAGACACTGAAGCTTTCTTT. This gives the protein CASTSEFRDTEAFF.

This clonotype has at least ten counts. The rearrangement uses TRBV11-2 and TRBJ2-1; D gene uncertain. Per germline, CDR1 SGHAT and CDR2 FQNNGV. Between the trimmed V and J ends, which lost 0 bases and 8 bases, there was a span of 11 bases. The CDR3 has 14 residues. CDR3 region: CASSLDPSIDEQFF. The CDR3 nucleotides read TGTGCCAGCAGCTTAGATCCCTCAATCGATGAGCAGTTCTTC.

This clonotype was counted at least ten times. The V and J genes are TRBV20-1 and TRBJ1-2; no reliable D call. The CDR3 has 13 residues. Per germline, CDR1 DFQATT and CDR2 SNEGSKA (reference sequence). V lost 3 bases, J lost 3 bases, and 11 bases lay in between. The CDR3 bases are TGCAGTGCTAGGCAAAGGACCCACTATGGCTACACCTTC. This encodes CSARQRTHYGYTF.

This clonotype was counted only a few times. The J gene is TRBJ1-3, the V gene TRBV18, with D unresolved. Germline CDR1 KGHSH, CDR2 LQKENI. V dropped 2 bases and J dropped 1 base, with 18 bases sitting between them. The CDR3 has 18 amino acids. The CDR3 nucleotides read TGTGCCAGCTCACCATTAGTTGCGGATACCTCTTCTGGAAACACCATATATTTT. Its translation: CASSPLVADTSSGNTIYF.

This clonotype was detected only a few times. The rearrangement joins TRBV20-1 to TRBJ2-1; 10 bases map to TRBD1. V gave up 3 bases and J gave up 4 bases; unmatched junction bases: 9. Germline CDR1 and CDR2: DFQATT and SNEGSKA (reference sequence). CDR3 length: 16 residues. The CDR3 region has the DNA TGCAGTGCTAGGGAGCCCGGGACAGGGGTTTACAATGAGCAGTTCTTC. This gives the protein CSAREPGTGVYNEQFF.

On this clonotype itself: A read error is possible here, since a much larger clone lies one base away. Given the absence of the conserved phenylalanine or tryptophan at the CDR3 end, a read error is likely. The J gene is TRBJ2-7, the V gene TRBV2, with unresolved D. This CDR3 has 13 residues. Trimming took 5 bases from V and 6 from J, leaving 14 bases between them. CDR1 is SNHLY, CDR2 FYNNEI, per germline. The CDR3 DNA reads as TGTGCCAGCAGTTCGCTGGACGTCGGCGAGCAGTACCTC. Its protein product is CASSSLDVGEQYL.

This clonotype was counted many times. This rearrangement joins TRBV5-1 to TRBJ1-5; D unclear. The CDR3 has 13 residues. V lost 3 bases and J lost 5, with 9 bases in between. CDR1 and CDR2 from the germline V gene are SGHRS and YFSETQ. Here the CDR3 DNA reads TGCGCCAGCAGCTCGGACGGCCATCAGCCCCAGCATTTT. Amino acids: CASSSDGHQPQHF. Filled out from reference TRBV5-1 and TRBJ1-5, the complete variable domain reads KAGVTQTPRYLIKTRGQQVTLSCSPISGHRSVSWYQQTPGQGLQFLFEYFSETQRNKGNFPGRFSGRQFSNSRSEMNVSTLELGDSALYLCASSSDGHQPQHFGDGTRLSIL.

This clonotype was seen at least ten times. This chain joins TRBV2 and TRBJ2-7, with D perhaps matching TRBD1 (6 bases). Trimming took off 6 bases at V and 0 bases at J, with 18 bases between the two ends. This CDR3 region has 16 residues. Germline assignment: CDR1 SNHLY and CDR2 FYNNEI. CDR3 sequence reads: CASREPGHPSSYEQYF. The CDR3 DNA reads TGTGCCAGCAGGGAACCGGGACACCCGAGCTCCTACGAGCAGTACTTC.

This clonotype has ten or more counts. The chain couples TRBV5-1 to TRBJ2-3, with D possibly TRBD1 on 6 matching bases. The CDR3 totals 15 residues. V shed 2 bases and J shed 2 bases, with 12 bases lying between them. Germline lookup yields CDR1 SGHRS and CDR2 YFSETQ. For the CDR3, the DNA is TGCGCCAGCAGCTTAATGGGGGCGGACACAGATACGCAGTATTTT. Protein: CASSLMGADTDTQYF.

At least ten counts were recorded for this clonotype. The chain recombines TRBV6-2 or TRBV6-3 with TRBJ1-5; 9 bases match TRBD1. This CDR3 is 15 amino acids long. The V gene's germline CDR1 is MNHEY and CDR2 SVGEGT. V lost 7 bases, J lost 6 bases, and 10 bases stayed unmatched. The CDR3 sequence is CASTDRGQGSQPQHF. The CDR3 DNA reads TGTGCCAGCACCGACAGGGGACAGGGCTCTCAGCCCCAGCATTTT.

V is TRBV10-3 and J is TRBJ2-3; unclear D gene. CDR1 is ENHRY and CDR2 is SYGVKD in the germline V gene. The V and J ends lost 4 bases and 4 bases respectively, with 9 bases between them. The CDR3 has 13 amino acids. CDR3 sequence reads: CAISGIAPDTQYF. The CDR3 DNA follows: TGTGCCATCAGTGGCATAGCCCCAGATACGCAGTATTTT.

This clonotype was seen ten or more times. The J gene is TRBJ2-1, the V gene TRBV3-1, with 12 bases lining up with TRBD2. Germline CDR1 LGHDT, CDR2 YNNKEL (reference sequence). After removal of 1 base from V and 8 bases from J, the junction contained 3 bases not matched to a gene. The CDR3 loop spans 15 amino acids. The CDR3 reads CASSQVLAGGDEQFF. The CDR3 DNA is TGTGCCAGCAGCCAAGTGCTAGCGGGAGGGGATGAGCAGTTCTTC.

In regard to this clonotype: This clone may be a read error of a much larger clone one base away. The chain combines TRBV9 with TRBJ2-3; no clear D gene. CDR1 SGDLS and CDR2 YYNGEE come from the germline V gene. This CDR3 comprises 14 residues. The CDR3 loop reads CANSPNPSTDTQYF. The CDR3 DNA reads as TGTGCCAACAGCCCGAATCCTAGCACAGATACGCAGTATTTT.

This clonotype was recorded many times. The chain links TRBV10-2 to TRBJ2-7; 11 nucleotides line up with TRBD1. Unmatched junction bases numbered 3, after V lost 5 bases and J lost 3 bases. Germline V gives CDR1 WSHSY, CDR2 SAAADI. The CDR3 is 14 amino acids. The CDR3 loop is CASSTGTGGYEQYF. In nucleotides, the CDR3 is TGCGCCAGCAGTACCGGGACAGGGGGCTACGAGCAGTACTTC.

In its sample, this clonotype was seen many times. The rearrangement uses TRBV6-2 or TRBV6-3 and TRBJ1-4, with D possibly matching TRBD1 (5 bases). This CDR3 has 17 residues. Trimming pared 6 bases from V and 0 bases from J, leaving 17 bases between. Looked up from germline, CDR1 is MNHEY and CDR2 is SVGEGT. CDR3 in amino acids: CASSNSRGRATNEKLFF. CDR3 sequence (DNA): TGTGCCAGCAGCAATTCGAGGGGAAGAGCAACTAATGAAAAACTGTTTTTT.

This clonotype was counted many times. J is TRBJ1-2 and V is TRBV4-1; tentative D call: TRBD1 (5 bases). The CDR3 has 19 residues. With 0 bases removed from V and 4 bases from J, the gap between germline ends came to 24 bases. Germline lookup yields CDR1 MGHRA and CDR2 YSYEKL. In DNA form, the CDR3 reads TGCGCCAGCAGCCAAGAAGCTATTTCTCGGATAGGGGCACTCTATGGCTACACCTTC. Its translation is CASSQEAISRIGALYGYTF.

This clonotype was counted ten times or more. This sequence joins TRBV9 and TRBJ2-7; D is undetermined. CDR3 length equals 14 residues. The ends were cut back, 4 bases at V and 3 bases at J, with 14 bases in the middle. The germline V gene has CDR1 SGDLS and CDR2 YYNGEE. In DNA form, the CDR3 reads TGTGCCAGCAGCTCGGGCCCAGCGATCTACGAGCAGTACTTC. Protein: CASSSGPAIYEQYF.

This clonotype was counted at least ten times. The V call is TRBV27, the J call TRBJ2-1; the match to TRBD2 covers 9 bases. J lost 3 bases, V lost 3 bases, and 12 bases had no gene match. This CDR3 spans 18 amino acids. Germline assignment: CDR1 MNHEY and CDR2 SMNVEV (reference sequence). Here the CDR3 DNA reads TGTGCCAGCAGTTTGGGAAAAATAGCGGGGGCACTCTACAATGAGCAGTTCTTC. Its protein product is CASSLGKIAGALYNEQFF.

Ten or more counts support this clonotype. This rearrangement joins TRBV6-5 to TRBJ2-1, with 10 bases fitting TRBD2. Germline CDR1 and CDR2: MNHEY and SVGAGI. The CDR3 is 17 amino acids. Germline trimming cut 0 bases from V and 8 bases from J; bases unmatched to any gene: 10. The CDR3 DNA reads TGTGCCAGCAGTTACTCGTTAGGGTCTAGCGGGAGCGATGAGCAGTTCTTC. This encodes CASSYSLGSSGSDEQFF.

The chain links TRBV4-1 to TRBJ1-1; a weak D match, TRBD1 (5 bases). Germline V gives CDR1 MGHRA, CDR2 YSYEKL. This CDR3 comprises 15 residues. Trimming took 5 bases from V and 4 from J, leaving 17 bases between them. The DNA for the CDR3 is TGCGCCAGCAGCTCCACCGGGACTTTGAGCACTGAAGCTTTCTTT. Translating gives CASSSTGTLSTEAFF.

J is TRBJ2-7 and V is TRBV5-6; 8 bases fit TRBD1. Germline CDR1 SGHDT, CDR2 YYEEEE. V lost 3 bases and J lost 0; bases outside the gene matches: 5. The CDR3 consists of 15 residues. The CDR3 DNA sequence: TGTGCCAGCAGCTGGGGGACAGGAGCCTCCTACGAGCAGTACTTC. It yields the protein CASSWGTGASYEQYF.

This clonotype was seen at least ten times. The CDR3 DNA follows: TGTGCCTGGTCCCCCCGGGACAGGGAATACAATGAGCAGTTCTTC. It translates to CAWSPRDREYNEQFF. The chain recombines TRBV30 with TRBJ2-1; 9 positions agree with TRBD1. The CDR3 contains 15 residues. Losses at the gene ends were 5 bases for V and 4 bases for J; bases not matched to a gene: 9. Per the germline V gene, CDR1 is GTSNPN and CDR2 is SVGIG (reference sequence).

This clonotype was detected many times. V usage is TRBV4-1 and J usage is TRBJ1-2; D is uncertain. Trimming took 1 base from V and 0 from J, leaving 15 bases between them. The CDR3 is 17 residues long. Germline V gene lookup returns CDR1 MGHRA and CDR2 YSYEKL. This CDR3 is CASSQVRIRIANYGYTF. The DNA of the CDR3 is TGCGCCAGCAGCCAAGTCCGTATTAGAATCGCTAACTATGGCTACACCTTC.

This clonotype was observed many times. The chain joins TRBV27 to TRBJ1-4; weak D call: TRBD1 (5 bases). From germline, CDR1 is MNHEY and CDR2 SMNVEV (reference sequence). Trimming removed 4 bases at V and 4 bases at J, with 13 bases between. The CDR3 loop spans 15 amino acids. CDR3 loop: CASSSRGTDNEKLFF. The CDR3 DNA reads as TGTGCCAGCAGTTCTCGAGGGACGGATAATGAAAAACTGTTTTTT.